This T cell receptor (beta chain) stems from a study of blood T cells in healthy people across ages. Study-level findings and limits: With age, beta diversity per million T cells declined roughly linearly, significantly by approximately 41.

Trimming removed 3 bases from V and 0 bases from J, with 24 bases in between. The CDR3 is 20 amino acids. CDR1 is KGHSH and CDR2 is LQKENI in the germline V gene. Primed by a sample-barcoded 5' primer and a J-beta primer mix, a second PCR proceeded for 7 to 11 cycles. TCRdb itself ran the 5' RACE reads through MiXCR, one entry per CDR3 protein. This table has hundreds of thousands of distinct CDR3 sequences, about 28% appearing once. In its sample, this clonotype was seen a few times. What it binds is not known. In addition, the sample was reused for a study of T cells of mothers and their children. From that paper: Study donors consisted of a few healthy Caucasian mothers and their six children. Over 8.5 million reads per mother and roughly 3 million per child were obtained.

The receptor was derived from a boy aged 2 to 10 in good health. The specimen sequenced was blood. The chain employs TRBV18 and TRBJ2-1, with a tentative D call TRBD1 (6 bases). CDR3 sequence reads: CASSPEGGALTGLSYNEQFF. The CDR3 coding sequence is TGTGCCAGCTCACCCGAGGGTGGGGCCTTGACAGGTCTCTCCTACAATGAGCAGTTCTTC.